This TCR beta chain is drawn from a study of human T cells and chemical hapten exposure. The wider study: Patients, largely female, had alopecia areata, totalis or universalis.

The length of the CDR3 is 14 residues. Germline V gene sequence: CDR1 SGHTA, CDR2 FQGTGA. J gave up 7 bases and V 5 bases, and 6 bases lay outside the gene matches. In its sample, this clonotype was seen many times. Described time point: pre-sensitization, week 0. Treatment here: therapeutic diphenylcyclopropenone sensitization with weekly scalp DPC. Total RNA was isolated from unfractionated whole blood. Each donor was an alopecia patient between 18 and 70 years of age who qualified for DPC. A single record per CDR3 protein comes from TCRdb applying MiXCR to the RACE reads. The profile shows about 35,000 distinct CDR3 sequences, 9.5% to 15% of them singletons.

The chain joins TRBV7-3 to TRBJ2-7, with 12 bases aligning to TRBD2. The clonotype comes from a middle-aged woman with alopecia areata. Some clones in this sample may be carry-over from other donors' samples. The material was whole blood, obtained in connection with sensitization to the hapten diphenylcyclopropenone (DPC). CDR3 region: CASSPLAGGGEQYF. CDR3 DNA: TGTGCCAGCAGCCCACTAGCGGGAGGCGGTGAGCAGTACTTC.